The T cell receptor beta chain described here comes from a study of T cells in Graves' hyperthyroidism and ophthalmopathy. Hyperthyroidism patients were newly diagnosed, had disease duration under 2 months, and were aged 18 to 65 years. This CDR3 is built from 13 residues. Per the germline V gene, CDR1 is SEHNR and CDR2 is FQNEAQ (reference sequence). V lost 10 bases to trimming and J lost 4 bases, with 15 bases between them. TCR beta CDR3 regions were amplified from RNA. HTBI primers were the set used in a first-round RT-PCR of the TCR CDR3. A single record per CDR3 protein comes from TCRdb applying MiXCR to the multiplex PCR reads. The table has under 650,000 distinct CDR3 sequences, 15% to 20% seen once. Findings and limits, study-wide: Ophthalmopathy was separated from stable hyperthyroidism by a 13 V-J model. Ophthalmopathy got predicted by the model a median around six months before its onset.

The table lists this clonotype with many counts. The target antigen is unknown. This chain joins TRBV7-9 and TRBJ2-3, with D possibly matching TRBD2 (6 bases). Sequencing was performed on blood. The receptor was isolated from a woman in her twenties or thirties with Graves' hyperthyroidism. The CDR3 nucleotides read TGTGCCATTTCCAGGGAGGTTGCAGATACGCAGTATTTT. Its translation: CAISREVADTQYF. Full variable domain (missing parts from reference TRBV7-9 and TRBJ2-3): DTGVSQNPRHKITKRGQNVTFRCDPISEHNRLYWYRQTLGQGPEFLTYFQNEAQLEKSRLLSDRFSAERPKGSFSTLEIQRTEQGDSAMYLCAISREVADTQYFGPGTRLTVL.